This T cell receptor (beta chain) was found in a study of T cell responses to AZD1222 COVID-19 vaccine. CDR3 length equals 20 residues. Germline lookup yields CDR1 LNHDA and CDR2 SQIVND (reference sequence). V was pared by 6 bases and J by 1 base, with 18 bases of the junction left unmatched. Study-level findings and limits: With dominance at 160-218 and 743-854, vaccine-associated CD4 TCRs spanned spike. Targets within unmutated variant regions were reportedly found for nearly half of spike-specific TCRs. All repertoire sampling was performed exclusively after the peak T cell response. After two AZD1222 doses, spike-specific TCR breadth and depth rose versus day 0.

On this clone: No antigen is known for it.

Clones were sequenced by immunoSEQ multiplex PCR, and TCRdb holds only the in-frame ones, with some missing. The sample comprises fewer than 200,000 clones, about 91% of which are singletons, and about 4% rests with the top ten. The TCR was taken from an adult in good health. V is TRBV19 and J is TRBJ2-1; 10 positions agree with TRBD2. The sequencing used peripheral blood, collected on day 0 of MenACWY control vaccination. CDR3 sequence (DNA): TGTGCCAGTAGACCCGCGACCGGGACTAGCGTTGGTAGATCCTACAATGAGCAGTTCTTC. Translation: CASRPATGTSVGRSYNEQFF.